These 7 T cell receptor beta chains came from one sample sequenced in a study of T cells in Graves' hyperthyroidism and ophthalmopathy. The TCR beta CDR3 regions underwent amplification using RNA transcripts as the source. TCR CDR3 underwent first-round RT-PCR with the HTBI primer set. Each CDR3 protein is one row after TCRdb ran MiXCR on the multiplex PCR reads. This table holds about 640,000 distinct CDR3 sequences, about a fifth found once. The sample taken for sequencing was blood. The receptors originated from a man younger than 40 with Graves' ophthalmopathy.

This clonotype was observed many times. CDR3 in amino acids: CASSLSGSNYGYTF. In nucleotides, the CDR3 is TGTGCCAGCAGTTTAAGCGGCAGTAACTATGGCTACACCTTC. The chain links TRBV12-3 or TRBV12-4 to TRBJ1-2, with no clear D. This CDR3 is built from 14 residues. Trimming left V 2 bases short and J 1 base short, with 8 bases between.

This clonotype was observed at least ten times. The chain couples TRBV6-1 to TRBJ2-7, with a tentative D call TRBD1 (6 bases). The germline V gene encodes CDR1 MNHNS and CDR2 SASEGT. The CDR3 runs to 11 residues. Trimming removed 6 bases at V and 6 bases at J, with 9 bases between. The CDR3 coding sequence is TGTGCCAGCAGGGCAGGGGTCGAGCAGTACTTC. Its translation is CASRAGVEQYF.

The chain links TRBV5-1 to TRBJ2-1, with D tentatively TRBD2 (5 bases). The CDR3 has 18 residues. The V end lost 2 bases, the J end lost 2 bases, and 20 bases lay between the germline ends. Germline V gene sequence: CDR1 SGHRS, CDR2 YFSETQ. This chain's CDR3 is CASSFLNTPLGAYNEQFF. DNA of the CDR3: TGCGCCAGCAGCTTCCTGAATACACCCCTGGGAGCCTACAATGAGCAGTTCTTC.

This clonotype was observed many times. V is TRBV2 and J is TRBJ2-7; 11 nucleotides align to TRBD2. This CDR3 region has 17 residues. CDR1 and CDR2 from the germline V gene are SNHLY and FYNNEI. Trimming took 2 bases from V and 1 from J; bases not matched to a gene: 7. CDR3 amino acids: CASSERRASGRSYEQYF. CDR3 nucleotides: TGTGCCAGCAGTGAAAGAAGGGCTAGCGGGAGGTCCTACGAGCAGTACTTC.

This clonotype was observed a few times. The genes are TRBV6-1 and TRBJ2-4; the D gene is possibly TRBD2 (5 bases). Trimming cost V 6 bases and J 2 bases, with 11 bases left between them. Per germline, CDR1 MNHNS and CDR2 SASEGT. CDR3 length equals 14 residues. The CDR3 reads CASRLDGPKNIQYF. The CDR3 DNA sequence: TGTGCCAGCAGACTAGACGGGCCCAAAAACATTCAGTACTTC.

Notes on this clonotype: At one end the junction does not follow the germline gene, possibly because of a read error. V and J are TRBV12-3 or TRBV12-4 and TRBJ2-1, with D perhaps TRBD1 (5 bases). CDR3 size: 12 residues. CDR3 protein: CANSFIQDKQFF. CDR3 in DNA: TGTGCCAACAGTTTTATACAGGATAAGCAGTTCTTC.

This clonotype has ten or more counts. The V gene is TRBV2, the J gene TRBJ1-1; 11 bases align to TRBD1. The CDR3 has 14 amino acids. Per germline, CDR1 SNHLY and CDR2 FYNNEI. The J segment lost 4 bases and the V segment lost 6 bases, leaving 4 bases of the junction unmatched. The CDR3 is CASRSGTGGTEAFF. In DNA, the CDR3 is TGTGCCAGCAGATCCGGGACAGGGGGCACTGAAGCTTTCTTT. The whole variable domain, filled in from reference TRBV2 and TRBJ1-1, reads EPEVTQTPSHQVTQMGQEVILRCVPISNHLYFYWYRQILGQKVEFLVSFYNNEISEKSEIFDDQFSVERPDGSNFTLKIRSTKLEDSAMYFCASRSGTGGTEAFFGQGTRLTVV.